This T cell receptor beta chain was documented in a study of human thymus T cells. This table comes from immunoSEQ multiplex PCR, and its TCRdb copy is limited to in-frame clones, with some not included. Of about 120,000 clones detected, just under 95% appear once; the ten largest clones hold 0.02% to 0.03%. The CDR3 extends over 15 amino acids. CDR1 is SEHNR, CDR2 FQNEAQ, per germline (reference sequence). Trimming pared 3 bases from V and 0 bases from J, leaving 10 bases between. This clone was observed a single time. The antigen remains unidentified. General study results and limits: Overlap was high between thymic repertoires from unrelated individuals, as reported in related research.

Thymus tissue for the work was resected from patients undergoing corrective heart surgery. Source material: thymus tissue. The V gene is TRBV7-9, the J gene TRBJ2-3; D is possibly TRBD1 (6 bases). This TCR came from a boy under two years old with a congenital heart defect but otherwise immunologically healthy. CDR3 DNA sequence: TGTGCCAGCAGCTTTGGGCAGGGGAGCACAGATACGCAGTATTTT. Translated: CASSFGQGSTDTQYF.